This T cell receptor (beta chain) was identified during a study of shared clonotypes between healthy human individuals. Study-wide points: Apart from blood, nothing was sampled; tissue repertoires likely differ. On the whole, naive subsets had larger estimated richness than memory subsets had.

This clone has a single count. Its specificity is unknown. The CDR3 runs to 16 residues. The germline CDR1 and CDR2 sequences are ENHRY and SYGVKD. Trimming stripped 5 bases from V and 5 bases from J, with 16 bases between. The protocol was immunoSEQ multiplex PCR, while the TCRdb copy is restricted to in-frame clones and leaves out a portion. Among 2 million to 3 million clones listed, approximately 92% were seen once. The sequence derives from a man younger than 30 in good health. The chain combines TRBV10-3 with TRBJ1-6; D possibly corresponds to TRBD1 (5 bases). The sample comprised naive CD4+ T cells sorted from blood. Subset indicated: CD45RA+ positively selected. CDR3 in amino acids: CAISMGRPDDNSPLHF. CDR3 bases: TGTGCCATCAGTATGGGACGGCCCGATGATAATTCACCCCTCCACTTT.